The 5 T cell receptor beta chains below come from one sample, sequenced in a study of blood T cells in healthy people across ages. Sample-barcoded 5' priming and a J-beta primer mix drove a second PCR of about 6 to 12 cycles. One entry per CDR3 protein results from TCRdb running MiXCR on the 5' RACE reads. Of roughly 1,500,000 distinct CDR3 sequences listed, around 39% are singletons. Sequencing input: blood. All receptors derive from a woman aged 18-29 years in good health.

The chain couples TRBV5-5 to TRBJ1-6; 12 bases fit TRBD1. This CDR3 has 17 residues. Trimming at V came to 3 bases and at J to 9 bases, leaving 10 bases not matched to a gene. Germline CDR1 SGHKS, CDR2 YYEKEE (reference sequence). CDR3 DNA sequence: TGTGCCAGCAGCTCGCAGCCGGGACAGGGGGCGACTTCACCCCTCCACTTT. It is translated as CASSSQPGQGATSPLHF.

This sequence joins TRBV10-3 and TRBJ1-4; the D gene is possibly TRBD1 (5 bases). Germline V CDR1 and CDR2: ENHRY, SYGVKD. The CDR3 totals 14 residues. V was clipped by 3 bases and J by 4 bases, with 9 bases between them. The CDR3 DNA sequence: TGTGCCATCAGTGATCAGGGTGATAATGAAAAACTGTTTTTT. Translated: CAISDQGDNEKLFF.

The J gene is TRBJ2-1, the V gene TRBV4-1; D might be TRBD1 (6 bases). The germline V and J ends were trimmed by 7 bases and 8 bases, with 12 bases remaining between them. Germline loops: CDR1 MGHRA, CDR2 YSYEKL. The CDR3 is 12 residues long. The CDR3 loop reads CASMGAKDEQFF. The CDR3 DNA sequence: TGCGCCAGCATGGGGGCTAAGGATGAGCAGTTCTTC.

For the CDR3, the DNA is TGCGCCAGCAGCTTGGCAGGGACTAGCGGGGGTGAGACCCAGTACTTC. Translating gives CASSLAGTSGGETQYF. This sequence joins TRBV5-1 and TRBJ2-5; 14 nucleotides align to TRBD2. The ends lost 0 bases at V and 5 bases at J; junction bases unmatched: 3. Germline assignment: CDR1 SGHRS and CDR2 YFSETQ. The CDR3 sequence is 16 residues long.

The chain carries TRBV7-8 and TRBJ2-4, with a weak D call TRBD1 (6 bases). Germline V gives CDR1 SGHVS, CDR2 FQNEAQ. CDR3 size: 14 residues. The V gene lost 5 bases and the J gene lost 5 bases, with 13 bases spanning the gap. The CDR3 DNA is TGTGCCAGCAGCCTCCACAGACAGGAAAACATTCAGTACTTC. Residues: CASSLHRQENIQYF.